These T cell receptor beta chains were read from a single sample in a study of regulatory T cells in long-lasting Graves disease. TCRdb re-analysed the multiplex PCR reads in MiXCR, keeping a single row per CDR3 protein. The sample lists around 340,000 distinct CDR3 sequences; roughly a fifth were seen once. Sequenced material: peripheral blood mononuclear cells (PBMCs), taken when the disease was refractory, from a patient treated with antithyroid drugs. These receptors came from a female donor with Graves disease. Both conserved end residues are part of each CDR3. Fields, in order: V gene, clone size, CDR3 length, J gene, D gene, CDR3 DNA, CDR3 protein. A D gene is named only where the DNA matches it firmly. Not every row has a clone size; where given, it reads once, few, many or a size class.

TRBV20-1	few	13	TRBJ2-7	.	TGCAGTGCTAGGGAGGGGGGTACCTACGAGCAGTACTTC	CSAREGGTYEQYF
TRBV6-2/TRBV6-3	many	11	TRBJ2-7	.	TGTGCCAGCAGTTGGAGTTACGAGCAGTACTTC	CASSWSYEQYF
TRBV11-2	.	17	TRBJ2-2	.	TGTGCCAGCAGCTCTGTTCGGCGGGACCAGAACACCGGGGAGCTGTTTTTT	CASSSVRRDQNTGELFF
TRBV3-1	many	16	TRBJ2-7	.	TGTGCCAGCAGCCAAGAAAAAGCGGTGCCCACCTACGAGCAGTACTTC	CASSQEKAVPTYEQYF
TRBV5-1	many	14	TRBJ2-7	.	TGCGCCAGCAGCTTGGGACAGCTCGGGGGCGAGCAGTACTTC	CASSLGQLGGEQYF
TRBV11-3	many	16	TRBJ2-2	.	TGTGCCAGCAGCTTAGATTCGTCCGGAAACACCGGGGAGCTGTTTTTT	CASSLDSSGNTGELFF
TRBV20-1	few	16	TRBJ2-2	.	TGCAGTGCCGGAGTAGTAGGGGATGTGGGTACCGGGGAGCTGTTTTTT	CSAGVVGDVGTGELFF
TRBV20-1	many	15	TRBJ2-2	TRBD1	TGCAGTGCGACCCGACGGGACAGCGCGACCGGGGAGCTGTTTTTT	CSATRRDSATGELFF
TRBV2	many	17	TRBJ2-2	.	TGTGCCAGCAGTGGTGCTGGACAGCTACCGAACACCGGGGAGCTGTTTTTT	CASSGAGQLPNTGELFF
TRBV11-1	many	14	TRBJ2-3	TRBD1	TGTGCCAGCAGCTTGGACAGGGGCCCAGATACGCAGTATTTT	CASSLDRGPDTQYF
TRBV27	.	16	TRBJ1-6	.	TGTGCCAGCAGTTTAGGGGGGGATCTGTCCAATTCACCCCTCCACTTT	CASSLGGDLSNSPLHF
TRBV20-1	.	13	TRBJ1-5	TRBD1	TGCAGTGCTAAACAGGGGGCGGCCCAGCCCCAGCATTTT	CSAKQGAAQPQHF
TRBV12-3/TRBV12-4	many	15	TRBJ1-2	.	TGTGCCAGCAGTTTAGGGACCGATACTAACTATGGCTACACCTTC	CASSLGTDTNYGYTF
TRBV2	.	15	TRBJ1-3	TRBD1	TGTGCCAGCAACCGTCGACAGGGGTCGGGAAACACCATATATTTT	CASNRRQGSGNTIYF
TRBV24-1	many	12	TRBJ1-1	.	TGTGCCACCGGGGGCTTGAACACTGAAGCTTTCTTT	CATGGLNTEAFF
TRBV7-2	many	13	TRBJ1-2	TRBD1	TGTGCCAGCAGCTGGGACAGCTACTATGGCTACACCTTC	CASSWDSYYGYTF
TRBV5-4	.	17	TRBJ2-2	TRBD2	TGTGCCAGCAGCTTGGCACTGGGACTAGCGAACACCGGGGAGCTGTTTTTT	CASSLALGLANTGELFF
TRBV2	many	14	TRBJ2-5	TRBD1	TGTGCCAGCAGTACTGACAGGGTGGGAGAGACCCAGTACTTC	CASSTDRVGETQYF
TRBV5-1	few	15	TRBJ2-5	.	TGCGCCAGCAGCCAACCCTACCCAGGGATCGAGACCCAGTACTTC	CASSQPYPGIETQYF
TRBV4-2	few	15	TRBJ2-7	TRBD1	TGTGCCAGCAGCCAACTACAGGGGAGTGAATACGAGCAGTACTTC	CASSQLQGSEYEQYF
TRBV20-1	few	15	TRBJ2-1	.	TGCAGTGCTAGAGGGCAGGCCTCCTCCTACAATGAGCAGTTCTTC	CSARGQASSYNEQFF
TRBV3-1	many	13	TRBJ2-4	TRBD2	TGTGCCAGCAGCAGCGGGAGGGCGGGCATTCAGTACTTC	CASSSGRAGIQYF
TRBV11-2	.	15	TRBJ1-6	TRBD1	TGCGCCAGCAGCCCCTGGACAGGGAATAATTCACCCCTCCACTTT	CASSPWTGNNSPLHF
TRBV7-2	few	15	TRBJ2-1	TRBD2	TGTGCCAGCAGCTTACGGGGGGGCAGCTACAATGAGCAGTTCTTC	CASSLRGGSYNEQFF
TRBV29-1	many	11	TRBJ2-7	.	TGCAGCGTTGTCACCACGGCGGAGCAGTACTTC	CSVVTTAEQYF
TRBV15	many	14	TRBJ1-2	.	TGTGCCACCAGCAGAGGAAACAGGGTCGAAGGCTACACCTTC	CATSRGNRVEGYTF
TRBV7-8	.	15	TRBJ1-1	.	TGTGCCAGCAGCCTCTTCGAGGGAGGAAACACTGAAGCTTTCTTT	CASSLFEGGNTEAFF
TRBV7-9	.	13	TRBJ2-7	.	TGTGCCAGCAGCAGAGAAGGGGGTTACGAGCAGTACTTC	CASSREGGYEQYF
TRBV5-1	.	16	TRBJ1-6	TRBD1	TGCGCCAGCAGCTTAGGCCGGACAGGGTCGAGTTCACCCCTCCACTTT	CASSLGRTGSSSPLHF
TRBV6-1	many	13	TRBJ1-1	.	TGTGCCGGCTCGCCCGGTATGAACACTGAAGCTTTCTTT	CAGSPGMNTEAFF
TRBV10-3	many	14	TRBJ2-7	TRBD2	TGTGCCCACGGGACTAGCGGGAGGGGATACGAGCAGTACTTC	CAHGTSGRGYEQYF
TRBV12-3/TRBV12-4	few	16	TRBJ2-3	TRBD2	TGTGCCAGCAGCCAAGCGGGATACACTAGCACAGATACGCAGTATTTT	CASSQAGYTSTDTQYF
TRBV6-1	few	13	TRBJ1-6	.	.	CASILGLGSPLHF
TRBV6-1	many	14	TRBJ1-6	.	TGTGCCAGCACGGGGGATTGGAATAATTCACCCCTCCACTTT	CASTGDWNNSPLHF
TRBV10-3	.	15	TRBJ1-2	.	TGTGCCATCAGTGAGTCGAGGGCAGGGGCATCGGGCTACACCTTC	CAISESRAGASGYTF
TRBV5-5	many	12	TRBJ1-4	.	TGTGCCAGCAGGGGGGCTAAAGAAAAACTGTTTTTT	CASRGAKEKLFF
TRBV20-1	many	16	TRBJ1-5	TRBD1	TGCAGTGCCCAAGGACAGGGGACACGGTCCGGGCAGCCCCAGCATTTT	CSAQGQGTRSGQPQHF
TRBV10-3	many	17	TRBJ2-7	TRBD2	TGTGCCATCAGTGAGCTGCTAAGGCGGGAGGGCCCCCACGAGCAGTACTTC	CAISELLRREGPHEQYF
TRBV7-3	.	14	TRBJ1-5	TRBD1	TGTGCCGGCAGCAGCTCAGGGGGTAATCAGCCCCAGCATTTT	CAGSSSGGNQPQHF
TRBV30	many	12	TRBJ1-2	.	TGTGCCTGGAACAGGATTAACTATGGCTACACCTTC	CAWNRINYGYTF
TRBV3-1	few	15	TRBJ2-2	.	TGTGCCAGCAGCCAAGATTGGCGCTACACCGGGGAGCTGTTTTTT	CASSQDWRYTGELFF
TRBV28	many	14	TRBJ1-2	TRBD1	TGTGCCAGCAGTTTTTTGGGGGACAGAGATGGCTACACCTTC	CASSFLGDRDGYTF
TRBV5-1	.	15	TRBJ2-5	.	TGCGCCAGCAGCTTGGCCGGCCGGTTTGGGGAGACCCAGTACTTC	CASSLAGRFGETQYF